One sample yielded the 15 T cell receptor beta chains listed below, sequenced in a study of PD-L1 blockade in urothelial cancer. Profiled with immunoSEQ multiplex PCR; TCRdb holds only in-frame clones, not every one. Here the sample spans some 71,000 clones, about 90% being singletons. The time point: pretreatment peripheral blood. Sequencing was performed on PBMCs, taken around atezolizumab (anti-PD-L1) treatment. The receptor set was obtained from a man aged 55 to 69 with urothelial cancer.

This clone has just one count. V gene TRBV28 combines with J gene TRBJ1-2; the match to TRBD1 covers 7 bases. The CDR3 runs to 13 residues. V lost 5 bases to trimming and J lost 4 bases; unmatched junction nucleotides: 4. CDR1 and CDR2 from the germline V gene are MDHEN and SYDVKM. The CDR3 reads CASSPGGPYGYTF. In DNA form, the CDR3 reads TGTGCCAGCAGTCCAGGGGGGCCCTATGGCTACACCTTC.

This clone was detected only once. The CDR3 spells CASSLPGNYEQYF. The CDR3 coding sequence is TGCGCCAGCAGCTTGCCCGGGAACTACGAGCAGTACTTC. The chain employs TRBV5-1 and TRBJ2-7; perhaps TRBD2 as D (5 bases). This CDR3 has 13 residues. Germline V gene lookup returns CDR1 SGHRS and CDR2 YFSETQ. V dropped 1 base and J dropped 3 bases, with 8 bases sitting between them.

Concerning this clone itself: At one of its ends the junction is not consistent with the germline gene, which may arise from a read error. The chain joins TRBV7-7 to TRBJ2-3; 7 bases map to TRBD2. In germline, CDR1 is SSHAT, CDR2 FNYEAQ (reference sequence). CDR3 length equals 14 residues. The CDR3 region is CASSSGGSTDTQYF. In nucleotides, the CDR3 is TGTGCTAGCAGCTCGGGGGGAAGCACAGATACGCAGTATTTT.

The rearrangement uses TRBV15 and TRBJ1-1; the D is unclear. CDR3 length equals 15 residues. Germline values: CDR1 LNHNV, CDR2 YYDKDF (reference sequence). V lost 0 bases and J lost 1, with 9 bases in between. DNA for the CDR3: TGTGCCACCAGCAGAGAGAGTGGAGAGAACACTGAAGCTTTCTTT. This codes for CATSRESGENTEAFF.

The chain carries TRBV19 and TRBJ2-5, with a tentative D call TRBD2 (5 bases). CDR1 is LNHDA, CDR2 SQIVND, per germline (reference sequence). Trimming removed 6 bases at V and 2 bases at J, with 22 bases between. The CDR3 has 17 amino acids. The CDR3 DNA follows: TGTGCCAGTAGGGGGAGAGTCCCCGGAACCAAACAAGAGACCCAGTACTTC. It is translated as CASRGRVPGTKQETQYF. Combining the CDR3 with reference TRBV19 and TRBJ2-5 gives the whole variable domain DGGITQSPKYLFRKEGQNVTLSCEQNLNHDAMYWYRQDPGQGLRLIYYSQIVNDFQKGDIAEGYSVSREKKESFPLTVTSAQKNPTAFYLCASRGRVPGTKQETQYFGPGTRLLVL.

V gene TRBV7-6 combines with J gene TRBJ2-3, with 10 bases that match TRBD1. Germline loops: CDR1 SGHVS, CDR2 FNYEAQ. The CDR3 is made up of 18 amino acids. Germline trimming cut 4 bases from V and 4 bases from J; bases unmatched to any gene: 14. The CDR3 here is CASSSYPPGQGIADTQYF. The DNA for the CDR3 is TGTGCCAGCAGCTCATACCCACCGGGACAGGGGATTGCAGATACGCAGTATTTT.

The chain combines TRBV29-1 with TRBJ1-1; D ambiguous. Germline values: CDR1 SQVTM, CDR2 ANQGSEA. Trimming stripped 4 bases from V and 0 bases from J, with 12 bases between. The length of the CDR3 is 14 residues. CDR3 nucleotides: TGCAGCGTTGTGTCCAATCAGGTGAACACTGAAGCTTTCTTT. Encoded protein: CSVVSNQVNTEAFF. The variable domain in full, completed from reference TRBV29-1 and TRBJ1-1, reads SAVISQKPSRDICQRGTSLTIQCQVDSQVTMMFWYRQQPGQSLTLIATANQGSEATYESGFVIDKFPISRPNLTFSTLTVSNMSPEDSSIYLCSVVSNQVNTEAFFGQGTRLTVV.

The chain links TRBV7-2 to TRBJ2-4; TRBD2 agrees at 8 bases. The V and J ends lost 3 bases and 7 bases, in that order; junction bases with no gene match: 8. This CDR3 is built from 15 residues. CDR1 is SGHTA and CDR2 is FQGNSA in the germline V gene. CDR3 DNA sequence: TGTGCCAGCAGCTTTTACGGGACTAGTGTTAACATTCAGTACTTC. Its protein product is CASSFYGTSVNIQYF.

The V call is TRBV5-1, the J call TRBJ2-7; 14 bases align to TRBD2. Germline loops: CDR1 SGHRS, CDR2 YFSETQ. CDR3 length: 16 residues. J gave up 6 bases and V 0 bases, and 5 bases lay outside the gene matches. The CDR3 DNA follows: TGCGCCAGCAGCTTGGTCGCGGGGACTAGCGGGGGCGAGCAGTACTTC. This gives the protein CASSLVAGTSGGEQYF.

The CDR3, as DNA: TGCGCCAGCAGCTTGGCCAGGTCGGCAGGGTTCACCGGGGAGCTGTTTTTT. It codes for CASSLARSAGFTGELFF. The chain joins TRBV5-1 to TRBJ2-2; D may be TRBD1 (5 bases). This CDR3 contains 17 residues. CDR1 and CDR2 (germline): SGHRS, YFSETQ. Between the trimmed V and J ends, which lost 0 bases and 4 bases, there was a span of 16 bases.

The V and J genes are TRBV7-3 and TRBJ2-3, with D perhaps matching TRBD2 (6 bases). V gave up 3 bases and J gave up 3 bases, with 10 bases separating them. Germline V gene sequence: CDR1 SGHTA, CDR2 FQGTGA. The CDR3 totals 14 residues. The CDR3 spells CASSFATRTDTQYF. The CDR3 nucleotides read TGTGCCAGCAGCTTTGCGACTAGAACAGATACGCAGTATTTT.

The chain is built from TRBV5-4 and TRBJ2-1; tentative D call: TRBD1 (7 bases). V was pared by 4 bases and J by 4 bases, with 12 bases between. This CDR3 is 14 amino acids long. Germline V gives CDR1 SGHNT, CDR2 YYREEE (reference sequence). Here the CDR3 DNA reads TGTGCCAGCAGCCGGGGGACAGTTTACAATGAGCAGTTCTTC. Protein sequence: CASSRGTVYNEQFF.

This clone showed up just once. The chain employs TRBV9 and TRBJ1-1; D unresolved. Germline V gene sequence: CDR1 SGDLS, CDR2 YYNGEE. The CDR3 runs to 14 residues. V gave up 3 bases and J gave up 0 bases, with 9 bases separating them. The CDR3 nucleotides read TGTGCCAGCAGCGGAAGAGGGATGAACACTGAAGCTTTCTTT. This translates into CASSGRGMNTEAFF.

The J gene is TRBJ2-7, the V gene TRBV7-9; 8 bases are a match to TRBD2. This CDR3 spans 17 amino acids. V lost 0 bases to trimming and J lost 0 bases; unmatched junction nucleotides: 7. The germline CDR1 and CDR2 sequences are SEHNR and FQNEAQ (reference sequence). The chain's CDR3 is CASSLAHGLASSYEQYF. The CDR3 region has the DNA TGTGCCAGCAGCTTAGCGCATGGACTAGCAAGCTCCTACGAGCAGTACTTC.

This chain links TRBV2 with TRBJ1-6; 8 nucleotides agree with TRBD1. The CDR3 covers 15 residues. Per the germline V gene, CDR1 is SNHLY and CDR2 is FYNNEI. Trimming removed 7 bases from V and 12 bases from J; junction bases left unmatched: 14. The CDR3 bases are TGTGCCAGCACGTACTACCTGACAGGGGAACAACCCCTCCACTTT. Translated, it gives CASTYYLTGEQPLHF.